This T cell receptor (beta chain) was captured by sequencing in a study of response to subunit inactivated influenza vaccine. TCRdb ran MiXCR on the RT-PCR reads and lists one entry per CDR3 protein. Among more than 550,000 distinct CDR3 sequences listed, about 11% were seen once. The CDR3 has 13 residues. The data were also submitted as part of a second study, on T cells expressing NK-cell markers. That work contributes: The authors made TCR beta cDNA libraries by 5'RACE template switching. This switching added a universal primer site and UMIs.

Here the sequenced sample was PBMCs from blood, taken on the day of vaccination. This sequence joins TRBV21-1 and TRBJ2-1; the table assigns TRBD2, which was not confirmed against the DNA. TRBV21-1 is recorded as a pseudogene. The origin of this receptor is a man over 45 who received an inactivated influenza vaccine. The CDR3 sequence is CASSSRGDCEQFF. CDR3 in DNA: TGTGCCAGCAGCTCCCGAGGGGACTGTGAGCAGTTCTTC.